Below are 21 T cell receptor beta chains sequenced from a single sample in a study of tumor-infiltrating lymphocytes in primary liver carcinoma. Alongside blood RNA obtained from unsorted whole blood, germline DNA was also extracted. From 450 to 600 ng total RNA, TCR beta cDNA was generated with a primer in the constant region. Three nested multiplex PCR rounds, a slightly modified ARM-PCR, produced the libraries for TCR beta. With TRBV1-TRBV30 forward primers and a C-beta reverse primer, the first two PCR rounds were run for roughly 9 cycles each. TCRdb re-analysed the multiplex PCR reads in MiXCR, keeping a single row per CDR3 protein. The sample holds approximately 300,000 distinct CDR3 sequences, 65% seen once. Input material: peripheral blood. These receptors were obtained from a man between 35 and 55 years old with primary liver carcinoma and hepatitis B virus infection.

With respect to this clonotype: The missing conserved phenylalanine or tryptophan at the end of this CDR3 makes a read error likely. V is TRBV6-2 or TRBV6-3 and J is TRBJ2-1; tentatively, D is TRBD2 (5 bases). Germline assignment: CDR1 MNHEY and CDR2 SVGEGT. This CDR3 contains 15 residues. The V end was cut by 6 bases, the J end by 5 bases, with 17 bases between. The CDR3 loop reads CASRPLAPTHNEQFL. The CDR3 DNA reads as TGTGCCAGCAGACCCCTAGCCCCAACCCACAATGAGCAGTTCCTC.

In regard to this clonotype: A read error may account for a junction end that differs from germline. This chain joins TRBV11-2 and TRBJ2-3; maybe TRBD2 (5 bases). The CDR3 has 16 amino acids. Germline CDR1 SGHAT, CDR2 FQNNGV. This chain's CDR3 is CVSSRRSRGNTDMQYF. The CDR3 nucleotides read TGTGTCAGCAGCAGAAGAAGTAGAGGGAACACAGATATGCAGTATTTT.

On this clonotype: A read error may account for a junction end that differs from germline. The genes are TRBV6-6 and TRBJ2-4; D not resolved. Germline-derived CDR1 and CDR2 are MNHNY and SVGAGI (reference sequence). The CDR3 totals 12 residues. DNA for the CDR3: TGTGCCAGCACCTCAGTCAAAAGCATTCAGTACTTC. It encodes CASTSVKSIQYF.

CDR3 coding DNA: TGTGCCAGCAGCTTGGCCGGGCCGACCTACGAGCAGTACTTC. This gives the protein CASSLAGPTYEQYF. The rearrangement joins TRBV7-8 to TRBJ2-7; unclear D gene. Germline V CDR1 and CDR2: SGHVS, FQNEAQ. This CDR3 is 14 amino acids long. Between the trimmed V and J ends, which lost 3 bases and 2 bases, there was a span of 11 bases.

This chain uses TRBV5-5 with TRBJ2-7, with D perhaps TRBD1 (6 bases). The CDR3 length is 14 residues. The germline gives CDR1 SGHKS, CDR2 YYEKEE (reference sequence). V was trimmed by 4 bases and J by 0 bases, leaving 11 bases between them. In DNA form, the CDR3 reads TGTGCCAGCAGCGCGACAGGTGCCTCCTACGAGCAGTACTTC. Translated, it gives CASSATGASYEQYF.

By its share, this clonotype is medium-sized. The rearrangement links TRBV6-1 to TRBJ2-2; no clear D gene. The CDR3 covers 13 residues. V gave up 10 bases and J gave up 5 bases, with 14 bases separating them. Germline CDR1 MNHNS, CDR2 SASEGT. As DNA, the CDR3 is TGTGCCATCGAGCCACTTAGGACCGGGGAGCTGTTTTTT. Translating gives CAIEPLRTGELFF.

CDR3 sequence: CASSTSTNTEAFF. The CDR3 nucleotides are TGTGCCAGCAGCACCTCTACGAACACTGAAGCTTTCTTT. V usage is TRBV7-9 and J usage is TRBJ1-1, with D unresolved. The germline gives CDR1 SEHNR, CDR2 FQNEAQ (reference sequence). The V gene lost 5 bases and the J gene lost 1 base, with 8 bases spanning the gap. The CDR3 is 13 amino acids.

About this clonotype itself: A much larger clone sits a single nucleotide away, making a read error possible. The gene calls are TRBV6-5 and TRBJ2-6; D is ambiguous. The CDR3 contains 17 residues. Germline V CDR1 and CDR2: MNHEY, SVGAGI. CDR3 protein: CASSYGPGSSEANVLTF. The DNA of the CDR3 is TGTGCCAGCAGTTACGGACCGGGCAGCTCTGAGGCCAACGTCCTGACTTTC.

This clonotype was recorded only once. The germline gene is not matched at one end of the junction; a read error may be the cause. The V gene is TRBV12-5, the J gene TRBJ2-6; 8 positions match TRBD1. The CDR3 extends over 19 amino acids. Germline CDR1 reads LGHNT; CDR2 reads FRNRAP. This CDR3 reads CASGLDTGGITSGANVRTF. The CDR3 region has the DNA TGTGCTAGTGGCCTCGACACAGGGGGAATAACCTCTGGGGCCAACGTCCGGACTTTC.

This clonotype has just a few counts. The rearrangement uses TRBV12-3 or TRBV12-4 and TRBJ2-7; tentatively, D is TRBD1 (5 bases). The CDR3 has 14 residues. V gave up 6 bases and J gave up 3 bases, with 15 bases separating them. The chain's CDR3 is CASSPQQVFYEQYF. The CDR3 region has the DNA TGTGCCAGCAGCCCCCAACAGGTTTTCTACGAGCAGTACTTC.

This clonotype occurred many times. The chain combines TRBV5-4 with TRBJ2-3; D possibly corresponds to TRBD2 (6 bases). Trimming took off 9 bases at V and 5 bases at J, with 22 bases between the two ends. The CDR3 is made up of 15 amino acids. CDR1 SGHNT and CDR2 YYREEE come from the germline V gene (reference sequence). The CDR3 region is CATAMAGPGEDTQYF. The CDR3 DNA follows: TGTGCCACAGCAATGGCGGGACCCGGGGAAGATACGCAGTATTTT.

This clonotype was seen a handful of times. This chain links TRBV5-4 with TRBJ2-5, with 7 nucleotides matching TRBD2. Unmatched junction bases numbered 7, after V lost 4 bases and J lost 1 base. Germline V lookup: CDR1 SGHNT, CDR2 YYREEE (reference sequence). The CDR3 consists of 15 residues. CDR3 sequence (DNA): TGTGCCAGCAGCCCCAGACTAGCCCTCCAAGAGACCCAGTACTTC. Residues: CASSPRLALQETQYF.

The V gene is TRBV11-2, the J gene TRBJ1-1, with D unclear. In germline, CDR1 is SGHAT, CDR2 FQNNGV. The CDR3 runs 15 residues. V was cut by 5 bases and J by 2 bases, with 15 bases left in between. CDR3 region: CASSPRDQRNTEAFF. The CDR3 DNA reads TGTGCCAGCAGCCCTAGGGATCAACGAAACACTGAAGCTTTCTTT.

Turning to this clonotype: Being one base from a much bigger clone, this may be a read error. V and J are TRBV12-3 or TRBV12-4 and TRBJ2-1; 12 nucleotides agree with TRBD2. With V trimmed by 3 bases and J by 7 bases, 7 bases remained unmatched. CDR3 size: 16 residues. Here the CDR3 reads CASSLASGRVINEQFF. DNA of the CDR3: TGTGCCAGCAGTTTGGCTAGCGGGAGGGTCATAAATGAGCAGTTCTTC.

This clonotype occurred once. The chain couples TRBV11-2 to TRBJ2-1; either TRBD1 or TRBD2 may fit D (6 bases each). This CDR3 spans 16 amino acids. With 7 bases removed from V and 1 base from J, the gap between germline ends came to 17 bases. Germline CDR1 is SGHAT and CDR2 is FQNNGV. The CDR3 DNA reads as TGTGCCAGCACTTTAGGGGGGAGCCATTCCTACAATGAGCAGTTCTTC. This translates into CASTLGGSHSYNEQFF.

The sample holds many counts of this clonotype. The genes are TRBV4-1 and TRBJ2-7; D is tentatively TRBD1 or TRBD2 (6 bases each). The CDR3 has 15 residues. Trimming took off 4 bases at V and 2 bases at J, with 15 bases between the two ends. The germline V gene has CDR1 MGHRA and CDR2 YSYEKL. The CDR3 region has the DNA TGCGCCAGCAGCCCGGGCAGGGGAGGCACCTACGAGCAGTACTTC. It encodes CASSPGRGGTYEQYF.

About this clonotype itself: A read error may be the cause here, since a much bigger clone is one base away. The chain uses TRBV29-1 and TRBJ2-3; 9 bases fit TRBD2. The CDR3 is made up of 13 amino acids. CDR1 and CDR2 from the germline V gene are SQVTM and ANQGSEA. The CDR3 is CSVSTSGGDTHYF. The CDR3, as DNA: TGCAGCGTTTCGACTAGCGGAGGAGATACGCACTATTTT.

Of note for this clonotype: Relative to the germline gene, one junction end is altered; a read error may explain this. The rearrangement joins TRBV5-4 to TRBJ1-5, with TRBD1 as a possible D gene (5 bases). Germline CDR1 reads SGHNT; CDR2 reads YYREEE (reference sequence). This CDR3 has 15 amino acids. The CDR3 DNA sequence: TGTGCCAGCAACTTGAATAAGGGGATGGGTCAGCCCCAGCATTTT. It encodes CASNLNKGMGQPQHF. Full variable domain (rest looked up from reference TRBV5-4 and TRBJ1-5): ETGVTQSPTHLIKTRGQQVTLRCSSQSGHNTVSWYQQALGQGPQFIFQYYREEENGRGNFPPRFSGLQFPNYSSELNVNALELDDSALYLCASNLNKGMGQPQHFGDGTRLSIL.

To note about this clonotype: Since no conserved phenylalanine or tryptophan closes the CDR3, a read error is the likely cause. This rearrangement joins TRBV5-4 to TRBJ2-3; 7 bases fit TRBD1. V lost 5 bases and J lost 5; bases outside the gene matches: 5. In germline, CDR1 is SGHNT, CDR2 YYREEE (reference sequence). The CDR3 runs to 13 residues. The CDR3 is CASRPQGEDTQYL. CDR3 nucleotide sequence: TGTGCCAGCAGGCCGCAGGGGGAAGATACGCAGTATCTT.

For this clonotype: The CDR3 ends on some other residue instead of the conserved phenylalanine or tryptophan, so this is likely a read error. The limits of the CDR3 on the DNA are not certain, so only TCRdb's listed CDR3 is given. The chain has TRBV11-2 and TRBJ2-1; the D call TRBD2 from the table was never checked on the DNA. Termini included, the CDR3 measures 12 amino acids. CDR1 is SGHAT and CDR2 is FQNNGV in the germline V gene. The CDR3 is CASSGGLAGPFL.

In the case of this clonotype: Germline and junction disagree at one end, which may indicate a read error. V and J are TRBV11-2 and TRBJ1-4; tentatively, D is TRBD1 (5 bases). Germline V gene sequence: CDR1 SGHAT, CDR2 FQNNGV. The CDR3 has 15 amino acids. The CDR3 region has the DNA TGTGCCAACAGCTTAAGGGGCGCGACTAACGAAAAACTGTTTTTT. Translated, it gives CANSLRGATNEKLFF.